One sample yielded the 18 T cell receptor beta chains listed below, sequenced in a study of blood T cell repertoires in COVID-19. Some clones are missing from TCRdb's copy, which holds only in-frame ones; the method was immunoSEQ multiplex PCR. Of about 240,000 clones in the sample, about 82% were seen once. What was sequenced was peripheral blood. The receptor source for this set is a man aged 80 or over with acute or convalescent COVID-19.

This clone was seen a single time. CDR3 sequence: CATSDPFPGTGNTGELFF. In DNA, the CDR3 is TGTGCCACCAGTGATCCATTTCCTGGGACAGGGAACACCGGGGAGCTGTTTTTT. This sequence joins TRBV24-1 and TRBJ2-2, with 8 nucleotides matching TRBD1. The junction had 9 bases not matched to a gene; V was cut back by 3 bases and J by 1 base. The CDR3 runs to 18 residues. Germline CDR1 reads KGHDR; CDR2 reads SFDVKD.

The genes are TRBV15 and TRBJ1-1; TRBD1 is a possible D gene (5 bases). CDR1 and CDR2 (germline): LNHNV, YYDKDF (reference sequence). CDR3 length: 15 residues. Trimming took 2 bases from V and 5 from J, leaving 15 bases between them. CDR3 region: CATSRQGGVGTEAFF. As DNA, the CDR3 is TGTGCCACCAGCAGACAGGGAGGAGTTGGGACTGAAGCTTTCTTT.

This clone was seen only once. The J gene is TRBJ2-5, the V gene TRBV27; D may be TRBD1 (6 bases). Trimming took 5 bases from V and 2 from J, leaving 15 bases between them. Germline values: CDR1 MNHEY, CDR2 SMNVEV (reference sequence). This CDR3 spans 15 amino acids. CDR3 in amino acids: CASSKRQARQETQYF. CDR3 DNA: TGTGCCAGCAGTAAACGACAGGCCCGACAAGAGACCCAGTACTTC.

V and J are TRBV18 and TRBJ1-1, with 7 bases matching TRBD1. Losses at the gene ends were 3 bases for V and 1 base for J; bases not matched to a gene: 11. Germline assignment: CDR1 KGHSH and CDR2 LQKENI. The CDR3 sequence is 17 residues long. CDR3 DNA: TGTGCCAGCTCACCTATTACCCACAGGGGACAGAACACTGAAGCTTTCTTT. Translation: CASSPITHRGQNTEAFF.

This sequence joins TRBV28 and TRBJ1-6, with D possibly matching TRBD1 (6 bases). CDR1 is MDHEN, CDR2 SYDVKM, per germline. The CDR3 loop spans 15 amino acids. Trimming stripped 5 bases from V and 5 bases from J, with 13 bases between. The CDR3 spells CASSPGGVNNSPLHF. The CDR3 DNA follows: TGTGCCAGCAGTCCGGGGGGCGTGAATAATTCACCCCTCCACTTT.

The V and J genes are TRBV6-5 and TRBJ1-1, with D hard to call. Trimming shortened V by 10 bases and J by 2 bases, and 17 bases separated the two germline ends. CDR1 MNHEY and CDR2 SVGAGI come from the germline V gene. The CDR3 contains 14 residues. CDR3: CATGGEEGNTEAFF. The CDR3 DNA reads TGTGCCACCGGCGGCGAGGAAGGTAACACTGAAGCTTTCTTT.

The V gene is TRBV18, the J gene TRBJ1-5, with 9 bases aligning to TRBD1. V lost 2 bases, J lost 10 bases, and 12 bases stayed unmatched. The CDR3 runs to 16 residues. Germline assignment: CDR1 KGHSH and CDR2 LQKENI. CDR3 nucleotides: TGTGCCAGCTCACCAAGGTTTGGGACAGGGAGAGACCCCCAGCATTTT. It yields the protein CASSPRFGTGRDPQHF.

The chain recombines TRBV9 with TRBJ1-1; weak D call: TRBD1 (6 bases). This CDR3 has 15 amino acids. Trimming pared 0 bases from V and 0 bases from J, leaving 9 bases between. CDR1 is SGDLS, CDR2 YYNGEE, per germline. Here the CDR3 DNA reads TGTGCCAGCAGCGTAGCTACAGGGATGAACACTGAAGCTTTCTTT. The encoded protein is CASSVATGMNTEAFF.

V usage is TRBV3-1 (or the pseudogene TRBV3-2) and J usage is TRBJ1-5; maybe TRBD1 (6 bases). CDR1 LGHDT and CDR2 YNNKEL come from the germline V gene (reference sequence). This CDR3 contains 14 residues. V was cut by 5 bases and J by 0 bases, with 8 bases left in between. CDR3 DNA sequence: TGTGCCAGCAGCGGACAGCATAGCAATCAGCCCCAGCATTTT. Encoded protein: CASSGQHSNQPQHF.

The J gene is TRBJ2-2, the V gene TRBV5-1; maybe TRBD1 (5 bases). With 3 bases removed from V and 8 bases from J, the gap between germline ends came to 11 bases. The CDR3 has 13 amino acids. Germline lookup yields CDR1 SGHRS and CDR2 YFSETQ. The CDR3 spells CASSWMGRGELFF. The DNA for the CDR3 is TGCGCCAGCAGCTGGATGGGGCGGGGGGAGCTGTTTTTT.

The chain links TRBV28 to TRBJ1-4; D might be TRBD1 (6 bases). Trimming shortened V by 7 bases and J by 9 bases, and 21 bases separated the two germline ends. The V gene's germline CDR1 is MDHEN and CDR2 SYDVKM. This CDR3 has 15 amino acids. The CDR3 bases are TGTGCCAGCACCCTGGGGGGGCAGGTATGGCAAAAACTGTTTTTT. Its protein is CASTLGGQVWQKLFF.

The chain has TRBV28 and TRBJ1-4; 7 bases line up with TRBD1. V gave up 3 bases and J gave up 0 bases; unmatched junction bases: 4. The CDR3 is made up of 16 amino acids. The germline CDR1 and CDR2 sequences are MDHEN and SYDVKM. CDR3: CASSFDRAPTNEKLFF. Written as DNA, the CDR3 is TGTGCCAGCAGTTTTGACAGGGCCCCAACTAATGAAAAACTGTTTTTT.

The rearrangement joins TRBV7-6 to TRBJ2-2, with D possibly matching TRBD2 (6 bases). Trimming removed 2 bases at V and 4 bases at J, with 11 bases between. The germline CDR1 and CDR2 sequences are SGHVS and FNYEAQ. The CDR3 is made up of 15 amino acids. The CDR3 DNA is TGTGCCAGCAGCTTAATTACTAGCCCCACCGGGGAGCTGTTTTTT. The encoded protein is CASSLITSPTGELFF.

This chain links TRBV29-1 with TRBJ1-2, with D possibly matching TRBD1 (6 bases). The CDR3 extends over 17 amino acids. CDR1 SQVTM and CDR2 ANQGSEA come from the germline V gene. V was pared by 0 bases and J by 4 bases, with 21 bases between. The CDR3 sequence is CSVEDWGTPTESYGYTF. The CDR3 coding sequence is TGCAGCGTTGAAGATTGGGGGACACCTACCGAGAGCTATGGCTACACCTTC.

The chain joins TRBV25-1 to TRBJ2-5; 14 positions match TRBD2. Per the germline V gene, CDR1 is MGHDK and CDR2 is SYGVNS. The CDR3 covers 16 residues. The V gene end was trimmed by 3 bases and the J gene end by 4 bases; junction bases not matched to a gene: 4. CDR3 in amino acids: CASSEIGTSGRETQYF. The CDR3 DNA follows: TGTGCCAGCAGTGAGATAGGGACTAGCGGGAGAGAGACCCAGTACTTC.

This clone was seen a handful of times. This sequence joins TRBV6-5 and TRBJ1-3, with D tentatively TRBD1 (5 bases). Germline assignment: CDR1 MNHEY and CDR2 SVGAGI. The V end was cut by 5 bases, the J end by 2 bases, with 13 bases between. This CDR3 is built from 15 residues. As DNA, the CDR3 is TGTGCCAGCAGTAGGAGGGGAACGGCTGGAAACACCATATATTTT. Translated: CASSRRGTAGNTIYF.

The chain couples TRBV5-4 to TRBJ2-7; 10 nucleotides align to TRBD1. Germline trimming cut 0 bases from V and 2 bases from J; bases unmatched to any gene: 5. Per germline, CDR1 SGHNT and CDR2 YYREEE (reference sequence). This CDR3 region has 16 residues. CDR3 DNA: TGTGCCAGCAGCTTGGGAGGGACAGGGGCCGCCTACGAGCAGTACTTC. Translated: CASSLGGTGAAYEQYF.

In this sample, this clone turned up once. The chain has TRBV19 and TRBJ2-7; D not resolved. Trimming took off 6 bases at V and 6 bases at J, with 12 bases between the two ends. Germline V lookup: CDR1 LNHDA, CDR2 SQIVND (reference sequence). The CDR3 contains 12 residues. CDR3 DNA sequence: TGTGCCAGTAGCTTCCCCCTAAGCGAGCAGTACTTC. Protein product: CASSFPLSEQYF.